This TCR beta chain originates from a study of molecular identifiers for immune sequencing clone quantification. Study summary: With replicates, the RNA of around 20,000 or 100,000 naive CD8 cells was split five ways and four were sequenced.

Findings of the study overall: Whereas clones above 20 RNA copies held under 1% of naive-cell molecules, they held over 97% of effector molecules.

Listed TCR primers, together with previously described methods, were used for the bulk TCR libraries. TCRdb reprocessed the PCR reads with MiXCR, giving one entry per CDR3 protein. This repertoire shows approximately 97,000 distinct CDR3 sequences, around 24% found once; its top ten account for 0.94%. There are a few counts of this clonotype. What it recognizes is unknown. The CDR3 runs to 14 residues. Germline CDR1 reads LNHDA; CDR2 reads SQIVND (reference sequence). Between the trimmed V and J ends, which lost 5 bases and 6 bases, there was a span of 11 bases. The clonotype comes from a human donor in good health. Some libraries in this study had Jurkat cell RNA spiked in. The sample consisted of naive CD8+ T cells from blood, with Jurkat cell RNA spiked in. As to subset: FACS-sorted CD8+CD4-CCR7+CD45RA+ naive T cells. This rearrangement joins TRBV19 to TRBJ1-6; D perhaps matches TRBD1 (6 bases). CDR3 region: CASSPDSLNSPLHF. The CDR3 bases are TGTGCCAGTAGTCCGGACAGCCTTAATTCACCCCTCCACTTT.